This T cell receptor (beta chain) appears in the sequencing data of a study of T cell responses to AZD1222 COVID-19 vaccine (dated by TCRdb to the early 2020s). Background on the whole study: TCR sequencing covered 230 to 250 trial participants: 200 to 220 given two doses of AZD1222 and approximately 25 given two doses of MenACWY control vaccine. Trial participants were enrolled by age into 18-55, 56-69 and 70-plus year subgroups, with approximately 150, 30 and 60 TCR-sequenced participants respectively.

The intended sense of this specimen's time point label: about 28 days (+/-7) after the second vaccine dose. AZD1222 recipients given second doses at about 4 weeks or at about 12 weeks were pooled, since spike-specific TCR depth and breadth were not found to differ between the two schedules. Samples from vaccinated people were obtained from the UK trials COV001 and COV002, which included a single-blind randomized controlled phase 2/3 trial of AZD1222 (ChAdOx1 nCoV-19) in healthy adults. For TCRbeta chain sequencing, PBMC samples from trial participants were taken at day 0 and at day 28 after the second dose. The paper as a whole reports these results and caveats: The 56-69-year group was small, and its depth increase did not reach significance, likely because of low power. Vaccine-associated CD4 TCRs spanned the whole spike protein, with dominant responses in regions 160-218 and 743-854. Nearly half of unique spike-specific TCRs reportedly recognized epitopes outside regions mutated in the B.1.351 and B.1.1.7 variants. Spike-specific TCR breadth and depth rose significantly after two AZD1222 doses compared with day 0 and with MenACWY recipients. Conclusions about previously exposed vaccinees are limited because only six or seven AZD1222 recipients were SARS-CoV-2 seropositive at baseline. Participants were mostly white British, with more females than males. The authors suggested clonal diversity may have been underestimated. Because no day 14 peak-response samples were available, the repertoires could be characterized only after the peak T cell response.

This clone has only one observation. The target of this receptor is not known. No clone much larger than this one lies a single base away; base qualities are absent. The CDR3 covers 15 residues, taking in both the cysteine and the phenylalanine. Only the CDR3 part of the read is kept: 45 bases, read in frame from the first base. The germline V gene (reference sequence) specifies LNHDA as CDR1 and SQIVND as CDR2. Trimming costs V 2 bases and J 6 bases, and their ends lie 16 bases apart. The CDR3 regions of human TCRbeta chains were analyzed by immunosequencing. The original pipeline was this. TCRs in the repertoires were matched against a reference library of SARS-CoV-2-specific TCRs that had been generated with the MIRA antigen-specificity platform. Breadth was defined as the fraction of unique TCRs that were SARS-CoV-2-associated, and depth was defined as the fraction of total T cells that were SARS-CoV-2-associated. Using the MIRA data, each spike-specific TCR was assigned both to the spike region to which the TCR was reactive and to a CD4 or CD8 class. Log10-transformed breadth and depth values were compared by one-way ANOVA with Sidak's multiple comparisons tests. TCRdb stores this immuneACCESS table with in-frame sequences only. Part of the clones is absent; in the studies checked, under half of the shortfall reflects unresolved V genes, and no reason is known for the rest. V and J calls plus clone size are reproduced from that table; the DNA served to infer D and trimming. The sample table lists about 150,000 clones, around 90% of them with a count of one. The ten most abundant clones make up roughly 3.8% of the sample.

The receptor comes from an adult who received the AZD1222 COVID-19 vaccine. Rearrangement joined TRBV19 to TRBJ1-2; TRBD1 might be the D gene, on 6 matching bases. The specimen was peripheral blood, collected 28 days after the second AZD1222 dose. The DNA reads as follows: TGTGCCAGTAGTATACCGGGCTACAGGGACCATGGCTACACCTTC. Its coded protein is CASSIPGYRDHGYTF.